This TCR beta chain was identified in a study of blood T cell repertoires in COVID-19. About the study: Some COVID-19 samples were acute and others convalescent; all came from the United States, Italy and Spain. T cells, B-cell-depleted T cells, or PBMCs provided the cDNA or gDNA that served as material.

In the authors' workflow: Scientists estimated how many nucleated cells there were by amplifying reference gene primers. The repertoire was sequenced with immunoSEQ multiplex PCR; TCRdb's copy has only in-frame clones and lacks some. V and J calls and clone size come straight from that table; D and trimming were deduced from the DNA. The data show hundreds of thousands of clones, with roughly 90% seen just once and 3% held by the top ten. V shed 4 bases and J 5 bases; nucleotides not matched to a gene: 4. This CDR3 comprises 13 residues. The germline gives CDR1 MNHNY, CDR2 SVGAGI (reference sequence). Seattle-derived patients entered the study during active infection and were followed longitudinally.

Material: peripheral blood. The V call is TRBV6-6, the J call TRBJ2-5; 7 nucleotides line up with TRBD2. The sequence came from a young woman with COVID-19, enrolled during active disease. The CDR3 loop is CASSSSSGETQYF. The CDR3 DNA reads TGTGCCAGCAGTTCCAGTAGCGGGGAGACCCAGTACTTC.